This T cell receptor (beta chain) derives from a study of human T cells and chemical hapten exposure. Study as a whole: A mostly female patient group had alopecia areata, totalis or universalis.

Documented time point: patch test 2, 6 weeks after DPC sensitization. Treatment in this sample: therapeutic diphenylcyclopropenone sensitization with weekly scalp DPC. This clonotype occurred many times. What it binds is not known. During construction of the library, unique molecular identifiers were attached to individual cDNA molecules for quantitative, reproducible TCR counting. Via MiXCR, TCRdb re-called the RACE reads, giving one row per CDR3 protein. The sample lists 120,000 to 150,000 distinct CDR3 sequences; 12% were seen once. Study-wide findings and caveats: No change in TCRs above 1 in 1000 frequency was produced by DPC sensitization.

Sequencing used whole blood, obtained in connection with sensitization to the hapten diphenylcyclopropenone (DPC). This TCR was sampled from a woman in her forties or fifties with alopecia areata. Some clones in this sample may be carry-over from other donors' samples.

The CDR3 is CSVPNRDRVNTGELFF. CDR3 bases: TGCAGCGTCCCTAACCGGGACAGGGTTAACACCGGGGAGCTGTTTTTT. The chain links TRBV29-1 to TRBJ2-2, with 9 bases matching TRBD1. The CDR3 contains 16 residues. The trim removed 6 bases at V and 2 bases at J, leaving 10 bases unmatched. Per the germline V gene, CDR1 is SQVTM and CDR2 is ANQGSEA.